The rows below give T cell receptor beta chains drawn from one sample of a study of beta chain features in type 1 diabetes. The table came from immunoSEQ multiplex PCR; TCRdb's copy has only in-frame clones and leaves some out. The sample includes around 330,000 clones, 8% to 13% of them seen just once. The specimen sequenced was naive CD4+ T cells from blood. Receptors originate from a woman aged 25 to 45 in good health. The CDR3 runs from the conserved cysteine through the conserved F or W. Fields, in order: clone size, J gene, V gene, D gene, CDR3 protein, CDR3 DNA. The D gene is left open where the match is weak. Only some rows state a clone size, as once, few, many or a class for expanded clones.

clone size: .; J gene: TRBJ1-2; V gene: TRBV4-2; D gene: .; CDR3 protein: CASCPTGEFYGYTF; CDR3 DNA: TGTGCCAGCTGCCCAACGGGGGAATTCTACGGCTACACCTTC
clone size: few; J gene: TRBJ2-5; V gene: TRBV4-3; D gene: .; CDR3 protein: CASSQALEVETQYF; CDR3 DNA: TGCGCCAGCAGCCAAGCACTAGAGGTGGAGACCCAGTACTTC
clone size: few; J gene: TRBJ2-3; V gene: TRBV7-2; D gene: .; CDR3 protein: CASSLDFGETDTQYF; CDR3 DNA: TGTGCCAGCAGCTTAGACTTCGGGGAAACAGATACGCAGTATTTT
clone size: few; J gene: TRBJ2-1; V gene: TRBV5-6; D gene: .; CDR3 protein: CASSSHRGSSYNEQFF; CDR3 DNA: TGTGCCAGCAGCTCCCACCGGGGAAGCTCCTACAATGAGCAGTTCTTC
clone size: .; J gene: TRBJ2-1; V gene: TRBV6-5; D gene: TRBD1; CDR3 protein: CASSYLSGGSYNEQFF; CDR3 DNA: TGTGCCAGCAGTTATTTGTCAGGGGGCTCCTACAATGAGCAGTTCTTC
clone size: .; J gene: TRBJ2-1; V gene: TRBV14; D gene: .; CDR3 protein: CASSQSPSTKIYNEQFF; CDR3 DNA: TGTGCCAGCAGCCAGTCTCCCAGCACTAAAATCTACAATGAGCAGTTCTTC
clone size: .; J gene: TRBJ1-5; V gene: TRBV19; D gene: .; CDR3 protein: CASSIVGGVNQPQHF; CDR3 DNA: TGTGCCAGTAGTATAGTTGGAGGGGTGAATCAGCCCCAGCATTTT
clone size: .; J gene: TRBJ1-2; V gene: TRBV7-8; D gene: .; CDR3 protein: CASSLVQSRGYTF; CDR3 DNA: TGTGCCAGCAGCTTAGTACAATCCCGTGGCTACACCTTC
clone size: few; J gene: TRBJ2-7; V gene: TRBV28; D gene: .; CDR3 protein: CASSLSVSYEQYF; CDR3 DNA: TGTGCCAGCAGTTTGTCGGTATCCTACGAGCAGTACTTC
clone size: few; J gene: TRBJ2-6; V gene: TRBV2; D gene: TRBD1; CDR3 protein: CASSEDRTGANVLTF; CDR3 DNA: TGTGCCAGCAGTGAGGACAGGACTGGGGCCAACGTCCTGACTTTC
clone size: few; J gene: TRBJ1-3; V gene: TRBV30; D gene: .; CDR3 protein: CAYGLGSGNTIYF; CDR3 DNA: TGTGCCTATGGACTGGGATCTGGAAACACCATATATTTT
clone size: .; J gene: TRBJ2-7; V gene: TRBV7-9; D gene: TRBD1; CDR3 protein: CASSMPGQGDYEQYF; CDR3 DNA: TGTGCCAGCAGTATGCCGGGACAGGGGGACTACGAGCAGTACTTC
clone size: .; J gene: TRBJ2-3; V gene: TRBV4-1; D gene: .; CDR3 protein: CASRPGDTQYF; CDR3 DNA: TGCGCCAGCAGACCGGGAGATACGCAGTATTTT
clone size: few; J gene: TRBJ2-5; V gene: TRBV10-3; D gene: TRBD2; CDR3 protein: CAISSSLAGESETQYF; CDR3 DNA: TGTGCCATCAGCAGCAGTTTAGCGGGAGAGTCGGAGACCCAGTACTTC
clone size: few; J gene: TRBJ1-3; V gene: TRBV7-6; D gene: .; CDR3 protein: CASSLGGDTIYF; CDR3 DNA: TGTGCCAGCAGCTTAGGAGGTGACACCATATATTTT
clone size: few; J gene: TRBJ1-1; V gene: TRBV6-5; D gene: TRBD1; CDR3 protein: CASSPDRDTEAFF; CDR3 DNA: TGTGCCAGCAGCCCGGACAGGGATACTGAAGCTTTCTTT
clone size: .; J gene: TRBJ1-5; V gene: TRBV7-8; D gene: TRBD1; CDR3 protein: CASSMGTGGNQPQHF; CDR3 DNA: TGTGCCAGCAGCATGGGGACAGGGGGCAATCAGCCCCAGCATTTT
clone size: .; J gene: TRBJ2-3; V gene: TRBV4-2; D gene: TRBD2; CDR3 protein: CASSQEWTSWGADTQYF; CDR3 DNA: TGTGCCAGCAGCCAGGAATGGACTAGCTGGGGCGCAGATACGCAGTATTTT
clone size: .; J gene: TRBJ2-3; V gene: TRBV4-3; D gene: .; CDR3 protein: CASSQDIPDTQYF; CDR3 DNA: TGCGCCAGCAGCCAAGATATCCCAGATACGCAGTATTTT
clone size: .; J gene: TRBJ2-1; V gene: TRBV11-2; D gene: .; CDR3 protein: CASSLDRGASYNEQFF; CDR3 DNA: TGTGCCAGCAGCTTAGATCGGGGGGCCTCCTACAATGAGCAGTTCTTC
clone size: .; J gene: TRBJ2-1; V gene: TRBV14; D gene: TRBD2; CDR3 protein: CASSFRTSGHNEQFF; CDR3 DNA: TGTGCCAGCAGCTTCCGGACTAGCGGGCACAATGAGCAGTTCTTC
clone size: many; J gene: TRBJ2-6; V gene: TRBV7-9; D gene: .; CDR3 protein: CASTRDSGANVLTF; CDR3 DNA: TGTGCCAGCACCAGGGACTCTGGGGCCAACGTCCTGACTTTC
clone size: few; J gene: TRBJ1-1; V gene: TRBV29-1; D gene: .; CDR3 protein: CSGTAFPDTEAFF; CDR3 DNA: TGCAGCGGGACAGCCTTTCCGGACACTGAAGCTTTCTTT
clone size: few; J gene: TRBJ2-3; V gene: TRBV9; D gene: .; CDR3 protein: CASSVAGTDTQYF; CDR3 DNA: TGTGCCAGCAGCGTAGCCGGCACAGATACGCAGTATTTT
clone size: few; J gene: TRBJ2-1; V gene: TRBV19; D gene: TRBD1; CDR3 protein: CASSTPPGGDQFF; CDR3 DNA: TGTGCCAGTAGTACCCCGCCAGGGGGCGACCAGTTCTTC
clone size: .; J gene: TRBJ2-3; V gene: TRBV30; D gene: .; CDR3 protein: CAWSVFGTSTDTQYF; CDR3 DNA: TGTGCCTGGAGTGTGTTTGGGACTAGCACAGATACGCAGTATTTT
clone size: .; J gene: TRBJ2-6; V gene: TRBV18; D gene: TRBD1; CDR3 protein: CASSPMTGVLSGANVLTF; CDR3 DNA: TGTGCCAGCTCACCGATGACAGGGGTTCTCTCTGGGGCCAACGTCCTGACTTTC
clone size: few; J gene: TRBJ2-3; V gene: TRBV30; D gene: .; CDR3 protein: CAWTSGLGSTDTQYF; CDR3 DNA: TGTGCCTGGACCTCTGGTCTCGGGAGCACAGATACGCAGTATTTT
clone size: .; J gene: TRBJ1-2; V gene: TRBV28; D gene: TRBD1; CDR3 protein: CASSLGQEYGYTF; CDR3 DNA: TGTGCCAGCAGTTTAGGACAGGAGTATGGCTACACCTTC
clone size: .; J gene: TRBJ2-7; V gene: TRBV20-1; D gene: .; CDR3 protein: CSASPIDEQYF; CDR3 DNA: TGCAGTGCTAGCCCAATTGACGAGCAGTACTTC
clone size: .; J gene: TRBJ1-1; V gene: TRBV29-1; D gene: TRBD1; CDR3 protein: CSVDRQGVGTEAFF; CDR3 DNA: TGCAGCGTTGACAGACAGGGAGTCGGCACTGAGGCTTTCTTT
clone size: few; J gene: TRBJ2-1; V gene: TRBV29-1; D gene: .; CDR3 protein: CSVAPDGGNEQFF; CDR3 DNA: TGCAGCGTTGCCCCTGATGGGGGGAATGAGCAGTTCTTC
clone size: few; J gene: TRBJ2-5; V gene: TRBV5-4; D gene: .; CDR3 protein: CASSLSAGIGETQYF; CDR3 DNA: TGTGCCAGCAGCTTGAGTGCAGGGATAGGAGAGACCCAGTACTTC
clone size: .; J gene: TRBJ2-4; V gene: TRBV25-1; D gene: TRBD2; CDR3 protein: CASSFGGNIQYF; CDR3 DNA: TGTGCCAGCAGTTTCGGGGGGAACATTCAGTACTTC
clone size: .; J gene: TRBJ2-3; V gene: TRBV5-1; D gene: .; CDR3 protein: CASSVQRVSGSTDTQYF; CDR3 DNA: TGCGCCAGCAGCGTACAAAGAGTTAGCGGAAGCACAGATACGCAGTATTTT
clone size: .; J gene: TRBJ2-3; V gene: TRBV7-2; D gene: .; CDR3 protein: CASSSPQGSRTDTQYF; CDR3 DNA: TGTGCCAGCAGCTCCCCCCAGGGGAGTCGCACAGATACGCAGTATTTT
clone size: few; J gene: TRBJ1-2; V gene: TRBV7-9; D gene: .; CDR3 protein: CASRNAGAYGYTF; CDR3 DNA: TGTGCCAGCCGAAACGCAGGGGCCTATGGCTACACCTTC
clone size: .; J gene: TRBJ1-2; V gene: TRBV4-3; D gene: .; CDR3 protein: CASSLGGANYGYTF; CDR3 DNA: TGCGCCAGCAGCCTCGGGGGGGCTAACTATGGCTACACCTTC
clone size: few; J gene: TRBJ1-1; V gene: TRBV28; D gene: .; CDR3 protein: CASGRPPDTNTEAFF; CDR3 DNA: TGTGCCAGCGGTCGACCCCCTGACACAAACACTGAAGCTTTCTTT
clone size: .; J gene: TRBJ1-5; V gene: TRBV7-8; D gene: .; CDR3 protein: CASSFMEQPQHF; CDR3 DNA: TGTGCCAGCAGCTTCATGGAGCAGCCCCAGCATTTT
clone size: few; J gene: TRBJ2-7; V gene: TRBV7-3; D gene: TRBD1; CDR3 protein: CASSLTPGQGYEQYF; CDR3 DNA: TGTGCCAGCAGCTTAACCCCGGGACAGGGCTACGAGCAGTACTTC
clone size: few; J gene: TRBJ2-1; V gene: TRBV28; D gene: TRBD2; CDR3 protein: CASSKLAGGLNEQFF; CDR3 DNA: TGTGCCAGCAGTAAACTAGCGGGAGGGCTCAATGAGCAGTTCTTC
clone size: few; J gene: TRBJ2-3; V gene: TRBV7-9; D gene: TRBD2; CDR3 protein: CASSLSLAASTDTQYF; CDR3 DNA: TGTGCCAGCAGCTTAAGCCTAGCGGCTAGCACAGATACGCAGTATTTT
clone size: few; J gene: TRBJ2-4; V gene: TRBV9; D gene: TRBD1; CDR3 protein: CASSLAGTEGNIQYF; CDR3 DNA: TGTGCCAGCAGCCTAGCCGGGACAGAGGGAAACATTCAGTACTTC
clone size: .; J gene: TRBJ1-3; V gene: TRBV9; D gene: TRBD1; CDR3 protein: CASSVEFGDRGKAGNTIYF; CDR3 DNA: TGTGCCAGCAGCGTAGAATTCGGAGACAGGGGTAAGGCTGGAAACACCATATATTTT
clone size: .; J gene: TRBJ2-7; V gene: TRBV28; D gene: TRBD2; CDR3 protein: CASSPSGSGVHEQYF; CDR3 DNA: TGTGCCAGCAGTCCCTCGGGAAGCGGGGTCCACGAGCAGTACTTC
clone size: few; J gene: TRBJ2-7; V gene: TRBV29-1; D gene: .; CDR3 protein: CSVEREEGLSSYEQYF; CDR3 DNA: TGCAGCGTTGAGAGGGAAGAGGGCCTAAGCTCCTACGAGCAGTACTTC
clone size: .; J gene: TRBJ2-5; V gene: TRBV9; D gene: TRBD2; CDR3 protein: CASSVGDSGIRETQYF; CDR3 DNA: TGTGCCAGCAGCGTAGGGGATAGCGGGATCCGAGAGACCCAGTACTTC
clone size: .; J gene: TRBJ2-7; V gene: TRBV11-3; D gene: .; CDR3 protein: CASSLNVNNEQYF; CDR3 DNA: TGTGCCAGCAGCTTAAATGTGAACAACGAGCAGTACTTC
clone size: few; J gene: TRBJ2-1; V gene: TRBV4-1; D gene: .; CDR3 protein: CASSQDASRNEQFF; CDR3 DNA: TGCGCCAGCAGCCAAGATGCTAGCCGCAATGAGCAGTTCTTC
clone size: .; J gene: TRBJ1-5; V gene: TRBV9; D gene: .; CDR3 protein: CASSVDGQTLQPQHF; CDR3 DNA: TGTGCCAGCAGCGTAGATGGGCAGACCCTACAGCCCCAGCATTTT
clone size: .; J gene: TRBJ2-7; V gene: TRBV18; D gene: .; CDR3 protein: CASSPMEDLYEQYF; CDR3 DNA: TGTGCCAGCTCACCAATGGAGGACCTCTACGAGCAGTACTTC
clone size: .; J gene: TRBJ2-5; V gene: TRBV28; D gene: TRBD2; CDR3 protein: CASSLGSASGQETQYF; CDR3 DNA: TGTGCCAGCAGTTTGGGGAGCGCTAGCGGCCAAGAGACCCAGTACTTC